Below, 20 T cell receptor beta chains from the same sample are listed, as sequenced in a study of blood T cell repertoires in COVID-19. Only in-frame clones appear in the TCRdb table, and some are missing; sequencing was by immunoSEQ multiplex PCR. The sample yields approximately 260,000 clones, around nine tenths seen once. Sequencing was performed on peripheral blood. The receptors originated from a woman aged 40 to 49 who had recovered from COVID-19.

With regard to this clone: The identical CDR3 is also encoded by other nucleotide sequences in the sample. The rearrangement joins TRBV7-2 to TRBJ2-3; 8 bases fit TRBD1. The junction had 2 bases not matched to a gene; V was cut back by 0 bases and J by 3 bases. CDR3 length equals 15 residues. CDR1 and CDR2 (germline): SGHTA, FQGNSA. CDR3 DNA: TGTGCCAGCAGCTTAGCCGGACAGGGAACAGATACGCAGTATTTT. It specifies CASSLAGQGTDTQYF.

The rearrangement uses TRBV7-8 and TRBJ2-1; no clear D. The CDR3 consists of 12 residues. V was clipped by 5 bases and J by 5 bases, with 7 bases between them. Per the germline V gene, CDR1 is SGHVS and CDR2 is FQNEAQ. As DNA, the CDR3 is TGTGCCAGCAGCCCCCCAGACAATGAGCAGTTCTTC. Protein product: CASSPPDNEQFF.

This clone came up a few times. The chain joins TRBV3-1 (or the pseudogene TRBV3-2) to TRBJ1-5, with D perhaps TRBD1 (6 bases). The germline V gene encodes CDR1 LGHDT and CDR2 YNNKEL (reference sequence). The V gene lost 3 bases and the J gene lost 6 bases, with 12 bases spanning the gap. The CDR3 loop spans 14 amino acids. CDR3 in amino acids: CASSQDYRVQPQHF. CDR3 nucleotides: TGTGCCAGCAGCCAGGATTACAGGGTTCAGCCCCAGCATTTT.

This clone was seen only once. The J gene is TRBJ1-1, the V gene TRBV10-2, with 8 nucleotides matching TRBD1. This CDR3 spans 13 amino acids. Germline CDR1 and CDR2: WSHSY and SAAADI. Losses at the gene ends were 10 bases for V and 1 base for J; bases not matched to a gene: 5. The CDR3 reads CATGQGPNTEAFF. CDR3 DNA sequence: TGCGCCACCGGACAGGGCCCGAACACTGAAGCTTTCTTT.

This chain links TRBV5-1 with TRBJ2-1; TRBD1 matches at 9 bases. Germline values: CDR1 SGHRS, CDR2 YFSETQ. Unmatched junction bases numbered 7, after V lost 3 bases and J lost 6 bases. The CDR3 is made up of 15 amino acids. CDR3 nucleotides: TGCGCCAGCAGCTGGGGACAGGGAAGACTCAATGAGCAGTTCTTC. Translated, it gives CASSWGQGRLNEQFF.

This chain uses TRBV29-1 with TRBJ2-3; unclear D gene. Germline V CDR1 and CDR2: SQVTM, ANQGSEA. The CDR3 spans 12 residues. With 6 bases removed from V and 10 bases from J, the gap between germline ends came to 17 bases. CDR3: CSVWADYGAQYF. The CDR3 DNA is TGCAGCGTCTGGGCCGATTATGGCGCGCAGTATTTT.

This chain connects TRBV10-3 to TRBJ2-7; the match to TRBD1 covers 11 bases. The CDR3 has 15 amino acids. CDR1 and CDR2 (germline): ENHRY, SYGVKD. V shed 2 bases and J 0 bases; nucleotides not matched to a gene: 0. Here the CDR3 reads CAISEGTGGSYEQYF. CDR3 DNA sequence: TGTGCCATCAGTGAGGGGACAGGGGGCTCCTACGAGCAGTACTTC.

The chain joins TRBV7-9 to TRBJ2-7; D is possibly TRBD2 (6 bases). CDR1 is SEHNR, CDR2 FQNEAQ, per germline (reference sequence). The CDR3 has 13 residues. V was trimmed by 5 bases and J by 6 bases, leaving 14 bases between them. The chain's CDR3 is CASSLRLGGEQYF. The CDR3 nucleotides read TGTGCCAGCAGCCTACGACTAGGTGGCGAGCAGTACTTC.

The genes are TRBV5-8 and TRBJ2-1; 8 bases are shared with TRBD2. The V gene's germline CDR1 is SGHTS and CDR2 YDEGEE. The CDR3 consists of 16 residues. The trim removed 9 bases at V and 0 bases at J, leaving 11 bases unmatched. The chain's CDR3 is CANGGGGTISYNEQFF. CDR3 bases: TGTGCCAACGGGGGGGGCGGGACTATCTCCTACAATGAGCAGTTCTTC.

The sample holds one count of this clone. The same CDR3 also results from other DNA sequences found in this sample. The CDR3 DNA sequence: TGTGCCAGCAGTTACCGCTCGGGGCCCCAGCATTTT. Its protein is CASSYRSGPQHF. This chain connects TRBV6-5 to TRBJ1-5; D uncertain. The V gene lost 2 bases and the J gene lost 9 bases, with 8 bases spanning the gap. CDR1 and CDR2 (germline): MNHEY, SVGAGI. The length of the CDR3 is 12 residues.

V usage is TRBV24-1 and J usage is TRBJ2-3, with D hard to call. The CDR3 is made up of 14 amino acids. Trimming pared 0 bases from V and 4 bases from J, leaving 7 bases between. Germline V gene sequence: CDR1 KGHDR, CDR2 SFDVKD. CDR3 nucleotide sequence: TGTGCCACCAGTGATTTGGGCAGTCCAGATACGCAGTATTTT. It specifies CATSDLGSPDTQYF.

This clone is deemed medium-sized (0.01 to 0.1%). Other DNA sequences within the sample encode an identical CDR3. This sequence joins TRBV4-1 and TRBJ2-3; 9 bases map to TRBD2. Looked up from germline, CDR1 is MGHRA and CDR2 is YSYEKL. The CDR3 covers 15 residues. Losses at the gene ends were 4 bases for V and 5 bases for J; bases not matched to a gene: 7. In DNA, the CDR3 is TGCGCCAGCAGCCGAATAGCGGGAGAAGGAGATACGCAGTATTTT. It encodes CASSRIAGEGDTQYF.

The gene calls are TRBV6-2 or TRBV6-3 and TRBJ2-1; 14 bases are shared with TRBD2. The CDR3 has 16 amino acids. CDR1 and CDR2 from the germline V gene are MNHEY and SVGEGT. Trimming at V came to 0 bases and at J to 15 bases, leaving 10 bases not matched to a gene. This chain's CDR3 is CASSYSMGLAGVRLFF. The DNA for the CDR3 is TGTGCCAGCAGTTACTCTATGGGACTAGCGGGAGTCCGACTGTTCTTC.

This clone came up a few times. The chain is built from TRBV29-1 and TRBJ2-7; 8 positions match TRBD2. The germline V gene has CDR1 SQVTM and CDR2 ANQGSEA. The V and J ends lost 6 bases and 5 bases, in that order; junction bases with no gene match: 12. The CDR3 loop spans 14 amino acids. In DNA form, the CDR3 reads TGCAGCGTCCACCTCACTGGGCGGGGGGACGAGCAGTACTTC. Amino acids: CSVHLTGRGDEQYF.

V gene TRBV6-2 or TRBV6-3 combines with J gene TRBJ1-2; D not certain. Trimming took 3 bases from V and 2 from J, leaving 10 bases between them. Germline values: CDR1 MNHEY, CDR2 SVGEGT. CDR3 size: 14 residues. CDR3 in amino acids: CASSYHPANYGYTF. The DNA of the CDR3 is TGTGCCAGCAGTTATCATCCAGCGAACTATGGCTACACCTTC.

The CDR3 sequence is CASRTVGQGETQYF. The CDR3 region has the DNA TGTGCCAGTAGGACTGTAGGACAGGGGGAGACCCAGTACTTC. V is TRBV19 and J is TRBJ2-5; 9 nucleotides line up with TRBD1. The J segment lost 5 bases and the V segment lost 6 bases, leaving 7 bases of the junction unmatched. CDR3 size: 14 residues. Germline V gene sequence: CDR1 LNHDA, CDR2 SQIVND (reference sequence).

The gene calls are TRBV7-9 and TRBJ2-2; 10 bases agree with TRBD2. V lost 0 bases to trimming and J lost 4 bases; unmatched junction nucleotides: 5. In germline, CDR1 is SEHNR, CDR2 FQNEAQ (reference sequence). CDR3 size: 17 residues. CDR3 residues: CASSLALASGSTGELFF. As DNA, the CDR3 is TGTGCCAGCAGCTTAGCGCTGGCTAGCGGGAGCACCGGGGAGCTGTTTTTT.

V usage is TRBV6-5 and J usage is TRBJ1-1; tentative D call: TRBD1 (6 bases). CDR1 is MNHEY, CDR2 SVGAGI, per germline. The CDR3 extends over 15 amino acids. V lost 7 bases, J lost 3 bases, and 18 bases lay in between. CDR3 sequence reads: CASTHGGGADTEAFF. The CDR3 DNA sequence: TGTGCCAGCACCCACGGGGGGGGCGCGGACACTGAAGCTTTCTTT.

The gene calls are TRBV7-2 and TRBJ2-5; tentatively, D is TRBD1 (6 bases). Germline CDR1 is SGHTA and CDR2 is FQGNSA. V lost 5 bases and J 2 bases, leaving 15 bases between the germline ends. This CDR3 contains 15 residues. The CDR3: CASSPEQGYQETQYF. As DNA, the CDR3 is TGTGCCAGCAGCCCCGAACAGGGATATCAAGAGACCCAGTACTTC.

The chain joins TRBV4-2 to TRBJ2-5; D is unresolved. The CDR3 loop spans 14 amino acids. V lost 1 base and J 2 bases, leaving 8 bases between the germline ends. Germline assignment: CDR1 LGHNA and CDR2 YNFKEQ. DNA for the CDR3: TGTGCCAGCAGCCAAGGGCAGAATCAAGAGACCCAGTACTTC. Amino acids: CASSQGQNQETQYF.